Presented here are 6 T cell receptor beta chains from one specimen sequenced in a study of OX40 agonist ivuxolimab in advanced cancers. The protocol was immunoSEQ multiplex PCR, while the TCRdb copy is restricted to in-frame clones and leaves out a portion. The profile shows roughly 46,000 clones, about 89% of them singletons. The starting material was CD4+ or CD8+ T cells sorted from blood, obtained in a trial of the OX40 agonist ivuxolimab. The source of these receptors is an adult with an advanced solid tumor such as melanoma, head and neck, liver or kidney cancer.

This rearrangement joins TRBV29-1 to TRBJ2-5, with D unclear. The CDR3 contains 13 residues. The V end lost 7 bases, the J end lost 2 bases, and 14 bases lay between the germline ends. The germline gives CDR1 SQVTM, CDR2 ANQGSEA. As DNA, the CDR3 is TGCAGCGCCGGTGAGGTTGTTCAAGAGACCCAGTACTTC. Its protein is CSAGEVVQETQYF. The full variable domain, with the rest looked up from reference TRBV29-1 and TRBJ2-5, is SAVISQKPSRDICQRGTSLTIQCQVDSQVTMMFWYRQQPGQSLTLIATANQGSEATYESGFVIDKFPISRPNLTFSTLTVSNMSPEDSSIYLCSAGEVVQETQYFGPGTRLLVL.

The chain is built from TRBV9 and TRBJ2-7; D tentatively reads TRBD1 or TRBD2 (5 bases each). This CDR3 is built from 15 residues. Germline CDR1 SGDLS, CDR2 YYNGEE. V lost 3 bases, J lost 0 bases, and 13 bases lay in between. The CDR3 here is CASSASGGLSYEQYF. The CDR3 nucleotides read TGTGCCAGCAGCGCCAGTGGGGGTCTCTCCTACGAGCAGTACTTC. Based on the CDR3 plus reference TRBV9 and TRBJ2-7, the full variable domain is DSGVTQTPKHLITATGQRVTLRCSPRSGDLSVYWYQQSLDQGLQFLIQYYNGEERAKGNILERFSAQQFPDLHSELNLSSLELGDSALYFCASSASGGLSYEQYFGPGTRLTVT.

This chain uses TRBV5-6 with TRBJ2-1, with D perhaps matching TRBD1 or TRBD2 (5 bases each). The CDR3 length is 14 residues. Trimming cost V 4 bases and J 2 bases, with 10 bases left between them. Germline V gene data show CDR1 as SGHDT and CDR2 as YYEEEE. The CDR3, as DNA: TGTGCCAGCAGCCCCGGGACGGCCTACAATGAGCAGTTCTTC. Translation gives CASSPGTAYNEQFF. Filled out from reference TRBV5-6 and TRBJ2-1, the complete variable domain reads DAGVTQSPTHLIKTRGQQVTLRCSPKSGHDTVSWYQQALGQGPQFIFQYYEEEERQRGNFPDRFSGHQFPNYSSELNVNALLLGDSALYLCASSPGTAYNEQFFGPGTRLTVL.

The CDR3 sequence is CASSLTSTSGLTYEQYF. DNA for the CDR3: TGCGCCAGCAGCTTGACATCCACTAGCGGGCTTACCTACGAGCAGTACTTC. The V and J genes are TRBV5-1 and TRBJ2-7; the match to TRBD2 covers 9 bases. Germline loops: CDR1 SGHRS, CDR2 YFSETQ. Losses at the gene ends were 1 base for V and 2 bases for J; bases not matched to a gene: 10. This CDR3 spans 17 amino acids.

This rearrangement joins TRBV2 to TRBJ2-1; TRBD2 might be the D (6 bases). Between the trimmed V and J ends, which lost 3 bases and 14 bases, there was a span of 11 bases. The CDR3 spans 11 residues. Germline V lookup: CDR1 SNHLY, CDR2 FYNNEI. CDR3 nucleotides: TGTGCCAGCAGTGATGGGGTAGCGGAGTTCTTC. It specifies CASSDGVAEFF.

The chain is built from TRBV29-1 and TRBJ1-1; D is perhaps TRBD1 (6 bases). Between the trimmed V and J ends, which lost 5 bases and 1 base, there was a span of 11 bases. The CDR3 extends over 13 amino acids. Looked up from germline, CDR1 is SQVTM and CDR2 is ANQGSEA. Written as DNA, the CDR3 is TGCAGCGTTTTTTTGACAGGGAACACTGAAGCTTTCTTT. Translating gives CSVFLTGNTEAFF.